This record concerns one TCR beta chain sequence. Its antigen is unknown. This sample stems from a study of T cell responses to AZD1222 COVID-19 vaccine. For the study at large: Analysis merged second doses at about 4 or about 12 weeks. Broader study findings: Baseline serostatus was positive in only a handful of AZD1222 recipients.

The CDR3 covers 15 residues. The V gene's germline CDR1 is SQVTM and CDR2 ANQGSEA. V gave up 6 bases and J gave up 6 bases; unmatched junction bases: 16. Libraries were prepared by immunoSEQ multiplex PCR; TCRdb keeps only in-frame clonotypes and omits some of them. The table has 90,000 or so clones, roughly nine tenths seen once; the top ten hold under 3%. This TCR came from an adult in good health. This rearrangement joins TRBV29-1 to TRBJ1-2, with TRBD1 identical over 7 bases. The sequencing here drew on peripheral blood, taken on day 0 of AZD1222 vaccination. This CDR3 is CSVRGAGGAIDGYTF. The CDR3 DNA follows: TGCAGCGTCCGGGGCGCAGGGGGTGCAATTGATGGCTACACCTTC.